This T cell receptor beta chain derives from a study of immune cell composition in non-small cell lung cancer. TCRdb's copy holds only in-frame clones and misses some; the assay was immunoSEQ multiplex PCR. The sample holds 6,600 or so clones, 70% to 85% seen once. J gave up 4 bases and V 2 bases, and 12 bases lay outside the gene matches. Germline-derived CDR1 and CDR2 are SQVTM and ANQGSEA. This CDR3 spans 17 amino acids. Normal lung was sampled as far from the tumour as possible, at least 3 cm. This chain uses TRBV29-1 with TRBJ2-1, with 9 nucleotides matching TRBD2. Sequenced input: non-adjacent lung tissue. The source is a human donor with non-small cell lung cancer. The CDR3 sequence is CSVESSVWREGYNEQFF. The DNA of the CDR3 is TGCAGCGTTGAAAGCTCAGTATGGCGGGAGGGTTACAATGAGCAGTTCTTC.